The source of this T cell receptor beta chain is a study of blood T cells in healthy people across ages (dated by TCRdb to the mid-2010s). Describing the broader study: Template switching captured roughly one uniquely barcoded TCR beta cDNA molecule per two T cells in model experiments. The study measured age-related changes in TCR beta repertoire diversity using deep sequencing normalized with unique cDNA molecular identifiers. The donors were split into four age groups: young (average 16 years), middle-aged (roughly 39), aged (about 62) and long-lived (about 74). To avoid experimental bias, donors of different ages were distributed randomly across sequencing lanes. Two additional independent replicas of 1 million unique cDNA reads from the same blood draw were analyzed for two donors (one aged 18 to 29 and one aged 80 or older). Study-level results and caveats: Compared with the aged group, more naive CD4+ T cells, fewer expanded clones and increased TCR diversity were shown by the long-lived group, suggesting age selection. Since profiling was done on bulk unsorted PBMCs, naive and antigen-experienced compartments could not be conclusively compared. Estimates of total diversity based on one million sequenced T cells were considered lower bounds and underestimates. As age increased, observed TCR beta diversity per million T cells dropped in a roughly linear way, and a significant reduction was already evident by age around 41. The CMV infection status of donors was not known, potentially confounding age-related changes in expanded clonotypes. There was a strong correlation between observed TCR beta diversity and the percentage of naive T cells measured by flow cytometry.

The CDR3, cysteine through phenylalanine, is 19 amino acids long. The CDR3 DNA has 57 bases and is translated from base 1. CDR1 and CDR2, looked up from the germline V gene, are SGHTA and FQGNSA. Libraries came from 5' RACE. Sequencing was carried out with an Illumina HiSeq 2500. The second PCR ran for about 6 to 11 cycles and used a J-beta primer mix along with a sample-barcoded 5' primer. A unique molecular identifier was introduced onto each TCR beta cDNA molecule by a template-switch 5' adaptor carrying 12 random nucleotides. Each sample yielded at least 3 million CDR3-containing paired-end reads. All of the RNA was converted into first-strand cDNA using the Mint cDNA synthesis kit, with a TRBC-specific oligonucleotide serving as the primer. Following uracil-DNA glycosylase treatment, a first 18-cycle PCR with universal primers M1SS and BC2_uni_R was performed on all cDNA. Processing in the source paper ran as follows. Each sample was normalized by randomly selecting 1 million high-quality reads, each carrying a distinct molecular identifier. Reads sharing molecular identifiers were discarded rather than binned into consensus sequences. MiTCR, set to a Q25 quality threshold and the strictest error-elimination algorithm, was used for CDR3 identification, clonotype clustering and error correction. Lower-bound total TCR beta diversity was estimated with a nonparametric unseen species model using Euler transformation. Using fastp at Q25 and MiXCR, TCRdb reprocessed the public reads and kept productive beta chains. A single entry per CDR3 protein holds the most common genes and DNA from its merged rows. For this entry, the V and J calls and clone size follow TCRdb and not the study's own pipeline. This sample comprises about 650,000 distinct CDR3 sequences, approximately 52% of them detected only once. The top ten hold approximately 12% of the sample.

The roughly 42 donors, aged about 6 to 95 years, were systemically healthy Caucasian individuals from Russia. Each donor gave 8 to 10 milliliters of peripheral blood, collected into EDTA-treated Vacutainer tubes. Ficoll-Paque density-gradient centrifugation was used to isolate PBMCs, with at least 6.5 million per sample. Trizol reagent was used to extract total RNA from PBMCs, with at least 5 micrograms per sample. The percentages of naive CD45RAhigh/CD27high T cells were determined by flow cytometry on a PBMC aliquot from every donor. The table lists this clonotype with a few counts. Its antigen is unknown. Per-base quality was not reported, and no clone a single base away is much larger than it.

Rearrangement joined TRBV7-2 to TRBJ2-1, with 10 bases matching TRBD2. The J call could be wrong; TRBJ2-7 is a better fit for the DNA end. The sequenced material came from blood. This TCR came from a woman aged 80 or over in good health. The nucleotide sequence is given as TGTGCCAGCAGCTTATTCGTCGGGGTAGCGGGAGGCTCCTACAATGAGCAGTACTTC. Translated, this is CASSLFVGVAGGSYNEQYF.